Each of the 17 T cell receptor beta chains below was sequenced from the same sample in a study of OX40 agonist ivuxolimab in advanced cancers. The repertoire was sequenced with immunoSEQ multiplex PCR; TCRdb's copy has only in-frame clones and lacks some. The sample holds roughly 63,000 clones, roughly 89% seen once. The material was CD4+ or CD8+ T cells sorted from blood, obtained in a trial of the OX40 agonist ivuxolimab. These TCRs come from an adult with an advanced solid tumor such as melanoma, head and neck, liver or kidney cancer.

This clone has a handful of counts. This chain uses TRBV5-6 with TRBJ2-3; D possibly matches TRBD1 or TRBD2 (5 bases each). Deletions cut 2 bases from V and 3 bases from J, with 13 bases between. Germline V gene sequence: CDR1 SGHDT, CDR2 YYEEEE. The CDR3 has 15 amino acids. CDR3 DNA sequence: TGTGCCAGCAGCTTAGGTGGGGACCCTACAGATACGCAGTATTTT. It specifies CASSLGGDPTDTQYF. The full variable domain, with the rest looked up from reference TRBV5-6 and TRBJ2-3, is DAGVTQSPTHLIKTRGQQVTLRCSPKSGHDTVSWYQQALGQGPQFIFQYYEEEERQRGNFPDRFSGHQFPNYSSELNVNALLLGDSALYLCASSLGGDPTDTQYFGPGTRLTVL.

This clone was observed a single time. The CDR3 DNA reads TGTGCCAGCAGCTTATTGCCTAGACGCAATGAGCAGTTCTTC. It yields the protein CASSLLPRRNEQFF. The rearrangement joins TRBV11-2 to TRBJ2-1, with no clear D. Germline CDR1 reads SGHAT; CDR2 reads FQNNGV. V was pared by 2 bases and J by 6 bases, with 11 bases between. The CDR3 totals 14 residues.

This clone appeared a single time. The J gene is TRBJ2-7, the V gene TRBV2, with TRBD2 matching over 7 bases. The germline CDR1 and CDR2 sequences are SNHLY and FYNNEI. This CDR3 spans 15 amino acids. J was trimmed by 1 base and V by 6 bases; bases with no gene match: 9. In nucleotides, the CDR3 is TGTGCCAGCAGCCCCGGGACTATCCTATCCTACGAGCAGTACTTC. Amino acids: CASSPGTILSYEQYF.

The CDR3 region has the DNA TGTGCCAGCAAAAGGGAGGGGAGCTCCTACAATGAGCAGTTCTTC. Translation gives CASKREGSSYNEQFF. The chain uses TRBV2 and TRBJ2-1; 7 nucleotides match TRBD2. Trimming cost V 7 bases and J 0 bases; bases outside gene matches: 6. Germline values: CDR1 SNHLY, CDR2 FYNNEI. This CDR3 spans 15 amino acids.

The chain couples TRBV11-2 to TRBJ2-7; D gene ambiguous. The CDR3 runs 14 residues. V gave up 0 bases and J gave up 1 base, with 7 bases separating them. Germline V gene data show CDR1 as SGHAT and CDR2 as FQNNGV. Here the CDR3 DNA reads TGTGCCAGCAGCTTAGATCACGAATCCTACGAGCAGTACTTC. It translates to CASSLDHESYEQYF. The full variable domain, with the rest looked up from reference TRBV11-2 and TRBJ2-7, is EAGVAQSPRYKIIEKRQSVAFWCNPISGHATLYWYQQILGQGPKLLIQFQNNGVVDDSQLPKDRFSAERLKGVDSTLKIQPAKLEDSAVYLCASSLDHESYEQYFGPGTRLTVT.

V and J are TRBV6-4 and TRBJ1-1; D perhaps matches TRBD1 (5 bases). V lost 4 bases, J lost 6 bases, and 6 bases lay in between. The germline V gene encodes CDR1 MRHNA and CDR2 SNTAGT. The CDR3 has 11 residues. The CDR3 loop is CASSGGAEAFF. For the CDR3, the DNA is TGTGCCAGCAGTGGGGGGGCTGAAGCTTTCTTT.

This chain connects TRBV6-5 to TRBJ2-1; the D gene is possibly TRBD2 (6 bases). This CDR3 has 12 residues. Trimming removed 6 bases at V and 13 bases at J, with 16 bases between. Germline lookup yields CDR1 MNHEY and CDR2 SVGAGI. The CDR3 nucleotides read TGTGCCAGCAGCCCGGACCGGAGGGTTCAGTTCTTC. Translating gives CASSPDRRVQFF.

The chain joins TRBV27 to TRBJ2-7; 10 bases match TRBD1. Germline V gives CDR1 MNHEY, CDR2 SMNVEV (reference sequence). The CDR3 is 15 amino acids. V gave up 5 bases and J gave up 3 bases; unmatched junction bases: 7. CDR3 DNA sequence: TGTGCCAGCAGTGACCGGACAGGGGGTTACTACGAGCAGTACTTC. Protein sequence: CASSDRTGGYYEQYF.

This chain connects TRBV5-1 to TRBJ1-1; D gene unclear. The CDR3 contains 14 residues. V lost 1 base, J lost 4 bases, and 11 bases lay in between. Germline CDR1 reads SGHRS; CDR2 reads YFSETQ. The CDR3 DNA sequence: TGCGCCAGCAGCTTGTCCGGGTTGGGCACTGAAGCTTTCTTT. Amino acids: CASSLSGLGTEAFF. The full variable domain, completed using reference TRBV5-1 and TRBJ1-1, is KAGVTQTPRYLIKTRGQQVTLSCSPISGHRSVSWYQQTPGQGLQFLFEYFSETQRNKGNFPGRFSGRQFSNSRSEMNVSTLELGDSALYLCASSLSGLGTEAFFGQGTRLTVV.

This clone was recorded only once. V usage is TRBV9 and J usage is TRBJ2-1, with 9 bases that match TRBD2. V shed 5 bases, J shed 5 bases, and the junction held 5 bases outside the gene matches. CDR1 and CDR2 from the germline V gene are SGDLS and YYNGEE. This CDR3 spans 14 amino acids. The CDR3 coding sequence is TGTGCCAGCAGACCCCCTAGCGGGGACAATGAGCAGTTCTTC. Encoded protein: CASRPPSGDNEQFF. Complete variable domain (other parts from reference TRBV9 and TRBJ2-1): DSGVTQTPKHLITATGQRVTLRCSPRSGDLSVYWYQQSLDQGLQFLIQYYNGEERAKGNILERFSAQQFPDLHSELNLSSLELGDSALYFCASRPPSGDNEQFFGPGTRLTVL.

The chain carries TRBV6-1 and TRBJ2-7; possible D gene TRBD1, 6 bases. V was shortened by 1 base and J by 4 bases, with 14 bases between the two germline ends. CDR3 length: 15 amino acids. The V gene's germline CDR1 is MNHNS and CDR2 SASEGT. The CDR3 DNA reads TGTGCCAGCAGTGAAGTGGCTGGGGGCGGGTACGAGCAGTACTTC. Translated, it gives CASSEVAGGGYEQYF.

V and J are TRBV4-1 and TRBJ2-1; 7 bases are shared with TRBD2. The CDR3 extends over 16 amino acids. The V gene's germline CDR1 is MGHRA and CDR2 YSYEKL. The ends lost 0 bases at V and 2 bases at J; junction bases unmatched: 4. CDR3: CASSQDIAGAYNEQFF. The CDR3 coding sequence is TGCGCCAGCAGCCAAGACATAGCGGGCGCCTACAATGAGCAGTTCTTC.

The V call is TRBV9, the J call TRBJ1-2, with 7 bases fitting TRBD1. CDR1 and CDR2 from the germline V gene are SGDLS and YYNGEE. This CDR3 spans 15 amino acids. J lost 2 bases, V lost 4 bases, and 8 bases had no gene match. The CDR3 loop is CASSYSGTVNYGYTF. The CDR3, as DNA: TGTGCCAGCAGCTATTCCGGGACAGTCAACTATGGCTACACCTTC. Drawing the rest from reference TRBV9 and TRBJ1-2, the complete variable domain is DSGVTQTPKHLITATGQRVTLRCSPRSGDLSVYWYQQSLDQGLQFLIQYYNGEERAKGNILERFSAQQFPDLHSELNLSSLELGDSALYFCASSYSGTVNYGYTFGSGTRLTVV.

This chain joins TRBV25-1 and TRBJ2-3; D may match TRBD1 or TRBD2 (6 bases each). With 4 bases removed from V and 6 bases from J, the gap between germline ends came to 11 bases. The CDR3 sequence is 13 residues long. Germline V CDR1 and CDR2: MGHDK, SYGVNS. The CDR3 region is CASSVGGADTQYF. The CDR3 DNA is TGTGCCAGCAGTGTCGGGGGCGCGGATACGCAGTATTTT.

This sequence joins TRBV5-6 and TRBJ2-7, with D possibly being TRBD1 or TRBD2 (5 bases each). The CDR3 sequence is 14 residues long. CDR1 and CDR2 (germline): SGHDT, YYEEEE. The V gene lost 0 bases and the J gene lost 2 bases, with 9 bases spanning the gap. The CDR3 nucleotides read TGTGCCAGCAGCTTGGGGCAGGGACCCTACGAGCAGTACTTC. Amino acid sequence: CASSLGQGPYEQYF.

V gene TRBV29-1 combines with J gene TRBJ2-3; D not certain. The germline V and J ends were trimmed by 6 bases and 5 bases, with 6 bases remaining between them. The V gene's germline CDR1 is SQVTM and CDR2 ANQGSEA. The length of the CDR3 is 10 residues. CDR3: CSVVGDTQYF. CDR3 sequence (DNA): TGCAGCGTCGTTGGAGATACGCAGTATTTT.

This chain connects TRBV5-1 to TRBJ1-4, with TRBD1 identical over 7 bases. The V gene end was trimmed by 3 bases and the J gene end by 8 bases; junction bases not matched to a gene: 10. Germline CDR1 is SGHRS and CDR2 is YFSETQ. The CDR3 is 15 residues long. CDR3 loop: CASSWSTGAGEKLFF. For the CDR3, the DNA is TGCGCCAGCAGCTGGTCCACAGGGGCGGGGGAAAAACTGTTTTTT.